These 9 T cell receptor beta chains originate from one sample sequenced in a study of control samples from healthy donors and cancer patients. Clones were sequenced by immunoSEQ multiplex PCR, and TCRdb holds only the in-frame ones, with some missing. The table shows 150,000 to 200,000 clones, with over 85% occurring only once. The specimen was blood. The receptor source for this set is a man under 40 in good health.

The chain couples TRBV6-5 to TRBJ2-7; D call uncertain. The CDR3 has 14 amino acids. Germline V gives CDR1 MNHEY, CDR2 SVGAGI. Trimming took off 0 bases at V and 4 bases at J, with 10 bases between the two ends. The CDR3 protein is CASSYSIVGYEQYF. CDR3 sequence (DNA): TGTGCCAGCAGTTACTCGATCGTTGGGTACGAGCAGTACTTC.

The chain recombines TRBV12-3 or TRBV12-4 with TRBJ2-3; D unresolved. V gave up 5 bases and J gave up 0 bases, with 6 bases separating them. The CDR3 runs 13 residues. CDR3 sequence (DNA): TGTGCCAGCAGTCAGACAAGCACAGATACGCAGTATTTT. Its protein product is CASSQTSTDTQYF.

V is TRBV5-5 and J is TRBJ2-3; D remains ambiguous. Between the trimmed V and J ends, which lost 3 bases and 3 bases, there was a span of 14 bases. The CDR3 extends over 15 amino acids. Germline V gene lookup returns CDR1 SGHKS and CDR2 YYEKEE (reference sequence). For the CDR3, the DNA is TGTGCCAGCAGCTGGGGATTATTAGAGACAGATACGCAGTATTTT. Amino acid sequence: CASSWGLLETDTQYF.

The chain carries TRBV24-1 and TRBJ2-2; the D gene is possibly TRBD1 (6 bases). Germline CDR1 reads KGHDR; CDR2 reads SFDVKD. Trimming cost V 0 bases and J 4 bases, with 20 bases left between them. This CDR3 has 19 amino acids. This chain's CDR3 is CATSDLYTGTRWGTGELFF. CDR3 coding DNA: TGTGCCACCAGTGATTTGTATACAGGGACCCGGTGGGGCACCGGGGAGCTGTTTTTT.

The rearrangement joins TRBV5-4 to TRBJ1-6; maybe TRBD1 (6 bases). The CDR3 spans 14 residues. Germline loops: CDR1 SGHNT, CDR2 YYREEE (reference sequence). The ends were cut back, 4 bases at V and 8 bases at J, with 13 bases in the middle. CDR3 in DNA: TGTGCCAGCAGCAAATTCGGACAGTATTCACCCCTCCACTTT. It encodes CASSKFGQYSPLHF.

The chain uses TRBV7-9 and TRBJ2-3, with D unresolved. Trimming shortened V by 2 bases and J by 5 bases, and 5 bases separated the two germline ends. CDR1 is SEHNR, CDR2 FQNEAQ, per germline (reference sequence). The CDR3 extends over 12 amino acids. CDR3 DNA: TGTGCCAGCAGCTTAACTGGAGATACGCAGTATTTT. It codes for CASSLTGDTQYF.

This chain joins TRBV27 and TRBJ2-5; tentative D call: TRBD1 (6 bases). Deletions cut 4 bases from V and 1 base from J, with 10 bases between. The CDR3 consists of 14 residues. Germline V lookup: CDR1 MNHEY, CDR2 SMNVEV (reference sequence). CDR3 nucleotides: TGTGCCAGCAGTTCTGGACAGAGCCAAGAGACCCAGTACTTC. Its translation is CASSSGQSQETQYF.

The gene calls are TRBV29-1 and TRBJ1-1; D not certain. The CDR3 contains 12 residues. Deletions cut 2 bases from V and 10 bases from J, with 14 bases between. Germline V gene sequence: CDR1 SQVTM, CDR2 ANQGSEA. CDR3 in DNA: TGCAGCGTTGAATCGGATCGGTTTGGAGCTTTCTTT. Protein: CSVESDRFGAFF.

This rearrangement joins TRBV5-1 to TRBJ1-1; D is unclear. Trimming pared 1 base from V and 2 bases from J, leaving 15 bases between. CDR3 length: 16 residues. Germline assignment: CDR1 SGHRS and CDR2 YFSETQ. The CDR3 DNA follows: TGCGCCAGCAGCTTGTTGAAACGGGGTCTTAACACTGAAGCTTTCTTT. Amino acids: CASSLLKRGLNTEAFF.